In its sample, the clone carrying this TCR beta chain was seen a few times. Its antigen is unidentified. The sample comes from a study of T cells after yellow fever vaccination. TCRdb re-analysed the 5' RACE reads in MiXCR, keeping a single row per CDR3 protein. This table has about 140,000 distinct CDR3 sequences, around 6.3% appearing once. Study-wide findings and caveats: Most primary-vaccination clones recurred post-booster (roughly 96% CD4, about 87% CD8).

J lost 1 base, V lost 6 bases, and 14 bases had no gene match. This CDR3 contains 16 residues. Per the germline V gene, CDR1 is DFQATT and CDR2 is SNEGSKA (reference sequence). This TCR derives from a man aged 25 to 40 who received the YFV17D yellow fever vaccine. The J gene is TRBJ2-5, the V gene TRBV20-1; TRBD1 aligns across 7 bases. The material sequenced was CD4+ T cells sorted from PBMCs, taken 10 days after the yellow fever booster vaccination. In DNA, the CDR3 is TGCAGTGCCCAAACGCAGGGGGATGGTCCCCAAGAGACCCAGTACTTC. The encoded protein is CSAQTQGDGPQETQYF.